The sequence of this TCR beta chain was determined in a study of a mutant IDH1 vaccine in newly diagnosed glioma. On the study more broadly: Vaccinations were initiated 4-6 weeks following radiotherapy alone, or were given together with temozolomide cycles. It was at week 35 that visit V12 occurred, and at week 47 that visit V13 did. The study, taken as a whole, reports: It was approximately 92% of patients that developed vaccine-induced immune responses.

Stated time point: week 35, safety follow-up. One vaccine dose held 300 ug of mutant IDH1 20-mer peptide and came with topical imiquimod. Patients received eight vaccinations in weeks 1, 3, 5, 7, 11, 15, 19, 23. CDR3 length equals 17 residues. Germline CDR1 reads LNHDA; CDR2 reads SQIVND (reference sequence). V lost 3 bases to trimming and J lost 2 bases; unmatched junction nucleotides: 6. Method: immunoSEQ multiplex PCR; TCRdb's copy keeps in-frame clones and lacks some. Altogether around 57,000 clones are present, around four fifths being singletons, with the ten largest covering 3.5% to 4.5%. A word on this clone: No antigen is known for it.

Sequencing was performed on PBMCs, taken from a glioma patient whose treatment included an IDH1 peptide vaccine. This receptor was taken from a man younger than 45 with glioma. The genes are TRBV19 and TRBJ2-2; 10 positions agree with TRBD2. CDR3 loop: CASSIALAGDNTGELFF. The CDR3 nucleotides are TGTGCCAGTAGTATTGCTCTAGCGGGGGATAACACCGGGGAGCTGTTTTTT.